These T cell receptor beta chains were read from a single sample in a study of Graves' ophthalmopathy and Graves' hyperthyroidism. Via MiXCR, TCRdb re-called the multiplex PCR reads, giving one row per CDR3 protein. Altogether about 240,000 distinct CDR3 sequences are present, around 45% being singletons, with the ten largest covering roughly half. Specimen: peripheral blood. The source is an adult man with Graves' ophthalmopathy. The CDR3 runs from the conserved cysteine through the conserved F or W. D genes are given only for firm matches. Where a row states a size, it is once, few, many or the class of an expanded clone; other rows omit it.

j_call: TRBJ2-2
clone_size: -
v_call: TRBV29-1
d_call: TRBD1
cdr3_nt: TGCAGCGCCGCAGGACAGGTCGGGGAGCTGTTTTTT
cdr3_aa: CSAAGQVGELFF

j_call: TRBJ1-5
clone_size: few
v_call: TRBV2
d_call: TRBD1
cdr3_nt: TGTGCCAGCAGAGCGACAGGGGACGATCAGCCCCAGCATTTT
cdr3_aa: CASRATGDDQPQHF

j_call: TRBJ1-1
clone_size: -
v_call: TRBV7-9
d_call: -
cdr3_nt: TGTGCCAGCAGCTCGGGCGACGGTCGTAACACTGAAGCTTTCTTT
cdr3_aa: CASSSGDGRNTEAFF

j_call: TRBJ1-2
clone_size: -
v_call: TRBV5-6
d_call: TRBD1
cdr3_nt: TGTGCCAGCAGCCTTGACAGGGACGGCGGCTACACCTTC
cdr3_aa: CASSLDRDGGYTF

j_call: TRBJ1-5
clone_size: -
v_call: TRBV19
d_call: -
cdr3_nt: TGTGCCAGTAGTATAGAGACGGCGTATCAGCCCCAGCATTTT
cdr3_aa: CASSIETAYQPQHF

j_call: TRBJ1-6
clone_size: few
v_call: TRBV14
d_call: -
cdr3_nt: TGTGCCAGCAGCCAAGATCGGGAGGTTAATTCACCCCTCCACTTT
cdr3_aa: CASSQDREVNSPLHF

j_call: TRBJ1-3
clone_size: -
v_call: TRBV9
d_call: -
cdr3_nt: TGTGCCAGCACCTCTGGAAACACCATATATTTT
cdr3_aa: CASTSGNTIYF

j_call: TRBJ1-5
clone_size: many
v_call: TRBV7-2
d_call: -
cdr3_nt: TGTGCCAGCAGCTTCGGGGGGCGCGATCAGCCCCAGCATTTT
cdr3_aa: CASSFGGRDQPQHF

j_call: TRBJ1-5
clone_size: -
v_call: TRBV9
d_call: -
cdr3_nt: TGTGCCAGCAGCCAAGGCGGCCGAGTCAATCAGCCCCAGCACTTT
cdr3_aa: CASSQGGRVNQPQHF

j_call: TRBJ1-2
clone_size: many
v_call: TRBV20-1
d_call: -
cdr3_nt: TGCAGTGCTAGTGGGACGGCGCTCTATGGCTACACCTTC
cdr3_aa: CSASGTALYGYTF

j_call: TRBJ2-5
clone_size: many
v_call: TRBV20-1
d_call: -
cdr3_nt: TGCAGTGCGACCCGGACCCCTGGAGAGGCCCAGTACTTC
cdr3_aa: CSATRTPGEAQYF

j_call: TRBJ1-1
clone_size: -
v_call: TRBV4-2
d_call: -
cdr3_nt: TGTGCCAGCAGCCAAGAGCGGCAGGCCACGAACACTGAAGCTTTCTTT
cdr3_aa: CASSQERQATNTEAFF

j_call: TRBJ2-7
clone_size: few
v_call: TRBV5-6
d_call: -
cdr3_nt: TGTGCCAGCAGCCTCAGACACTACGAGCAGTACTTC
cdr3_aa: CASSLRHYEQYF

j_call: TRBJ2-2
clone_size: once
v_call: TRBV12-3/TRBV12-4
d_call: -
cdr3_nt: TGTGCCAGCAGTCTCCTCCGGAACACCGGGGAGCTGTTTTTT
cdr3_aa: CASSLLRNTGELFF

j_call: TRBJ1-2
clone_size: few
v_call: TRBV2
d_call: TRBD1
cdr3_nt: TGTGCCAGCAGAGGACAGGGTCTGAATGCCTATGGCTACACCTTC
cdr3_aa: CASRGQGLNAYGYTF

j_call: TRBJ2-5
clone_size: -
v_call: TRBV11-2
d_call: TRBD1
cdr3_nt: TGTGCCAGCAGCATCCTCCAGGGGGCCCATCCGTACTTC
cdr3_aa: CASSILQGAHPYF